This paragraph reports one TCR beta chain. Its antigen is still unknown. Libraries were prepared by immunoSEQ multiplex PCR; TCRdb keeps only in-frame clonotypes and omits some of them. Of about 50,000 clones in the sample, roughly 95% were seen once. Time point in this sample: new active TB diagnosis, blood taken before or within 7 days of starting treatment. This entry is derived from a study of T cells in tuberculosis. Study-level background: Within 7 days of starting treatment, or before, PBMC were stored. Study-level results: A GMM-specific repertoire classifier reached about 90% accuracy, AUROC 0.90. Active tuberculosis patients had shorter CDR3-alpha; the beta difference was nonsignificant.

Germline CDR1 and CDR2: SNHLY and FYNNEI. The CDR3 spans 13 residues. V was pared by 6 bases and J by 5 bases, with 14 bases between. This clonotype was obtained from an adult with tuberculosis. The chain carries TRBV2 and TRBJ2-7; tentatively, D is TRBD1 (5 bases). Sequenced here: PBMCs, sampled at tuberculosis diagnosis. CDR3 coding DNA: TGTGCCAGCAGCCAAGGGGTACTAAACGAGCAGTACTTC. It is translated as CASSQGVLNEQYF. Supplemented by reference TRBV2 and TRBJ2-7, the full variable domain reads EPEVTQTPSHQVTQMGQEVILRCVPISNHLYFYWYRQILGQKVEFLVSFYNNEISEKSEIFDDQFSVERPDGSNFTLKIRSTKLEDSAMYFCASSQGVLNEQYFGPGTRLTVT.